Below, one T cell receptor beta chain is given with its context. Its matching antigen is unknown. Total RNA was extracted at no less than 5.5 micrograms per sample. The junction had 12 bases not matched to a gene; V was cut back by 0 bases and J by 5 bases. Germline CDR1 and CDR2: MNHEY and SMNVEV (reference sequence). CDR3 length: 18 amino acids. A J-beta primer mix and a sample-barcoded 5' primer were used in a second PCR of about 7 to 12 cycles. Each CDR3 protein is one row after TCRdb ran MiXCR on the 5' RACE reads. The sample includes around 700,000 distinct CDR3 sequences, 20% to 30% of them seen just once. This sample is drawn from a study of blood T cells in healthy people across ages. Study observations and caveats: Both higher diversity and more naive CD4+ cells marked long-lived donors when set against aged donors. Age showed a roughly linear inverse relationship with TCR beta diversity per million T cells.

These records were also assigned to another study, of T cells of mothers and their children. Turning to that study: An overlap that was slightly higher, though non-significant, was seen in related mother-child pairs versus unrelated pairs.

The receptor was derived from a boy aged 5-17 years in good health. This sequence joins TRBV27 and TRBJ2-5; 10 nucleotides align to TRBD1. Sequenced input: blood. CDR3 protein: CASSLSYRTGGNRETQYF. Written as DNA, the CDR3 is TGTGCCAGCAGTTTATCATACAGGACAGGGGGAAACAGGGAGACCCAGTACTTC.